These 29 T cell receptor beta chains were all obtained from the same sample, sequenced in a study of cytomegalovirus exposure and HLA in healthy donors. Primers: 60 Vbeta forward and 13 Jbeta reverse. The data were produced by immunoSEQ multiplex PCR, yet TCRdb's version contains in-frame clones alone and is incomplete. The table lists approximately 140,000 clones, around 80% of them singletons. The source material was PBMCs. These receptors all come from a man aged 40-49 years in good health and CMV-seropositive.

The V and J genes are TRBV11-2 and TRBJ1-1; no definite D call. V was trimmed by 1 base and J by 0 bases, leaving 12 bases between them. Per germline, CDR1 SGHAT and CDR2 FQNNGV. The CDR3 spans 16 residues. The CDR3, as DNA: TGTGCCAGCAGCTTAGCGGGAGTGACCCTGAACACTGAAGCTTTCTTT. Amino acids: CASSLAGVTLNTEAFF.

The V and J genes are TRBV5-1 and TRBJ2-1, with 7 bases identical to TRBD1. The V gene end was trimmed by 3 bases and the J gene end by 6 bases; junction bases not matched to a gene: 9. Germline V gene sequence: CDR1 SGHRS, CDR2 YFSETQ. The CDR3 totals 15 residues. The CDR3, as DNA: TGCGCCAGCAGCTCGCGACAGGGTCTAGGCAATGAGCAGTTCTTC. This sequence encodes CASSSRQGLGNEQFF.

CDR3 DNA: TGTGCCAGCAGCTTAACACTAGGGGGGGTCGAGCAGTACTTC. The encoded protein is CASSLTLGGVEQYF. The chain carries TRBV7-2 and TRBJ2-7; possible D gene TRBD2, 7 bases. V was clipped by 2 bases and J by 6 bases, with 14 bases between them. Germline lookup yields CDR1 SGHTA and CDR2 FQGNSA. The CDR3 loop spans 14 amino acids.

The sample holds a few counts of this clone. Other DNA sequences in this sample translate to the same CDR3. J is TRBJ1-1 and V is TRBV18; D possibly corresponds to TRBD1 (5 bases). CDR3 length: 13 amino acids. Germline V gene data show CDR1 as KGHSH and CDR2 as LQKENI. V lost 6 bases and J lost 1, with 9 bases in between. CDR3 DNA sequence: TGTGCCAGCTCTCCAGGGCAGAACACTGAAGCTTTCTTT. It is translated as CASSPGQNTEAFF.

V and J are TRBV5-6 and TRBJ2-1; D is unclear. Germline values: CDR1 SGHDT, CDR2 YYEEEE. The V gene lost 2 bases and the J gene lost 0 bases, with 9 bases spanning the gap. CDR3 length equals 15 residues. The CDR3 region is CASSFVQSSYNEQFF. The CDR3, as DNA: TGTGCCAGCAGCTTCGTACAGAGCTCCTACAATGAGCAGTTCTTC.

The chain couples TRBV5-1 to TRBJ2-7; D might be TRBD2 (6 bases). The CDR3 spans 12 residues. The V end lost 3 bases, the J end lost 4 bases, and 8 bases lay between the germline ends. The V gene's germline CDR1 is SGHRS and CDR2 YFSETQ. CDR3 sequence reads: CASSWGEYEQYF. The CDR3 DNA follows: TGCGCCAGCAGCTGGGGGGAGTACGAGCAGTACTTC.

V usage is TRBV4-1 and J usage is TRBJ2-7; D remains ambiguous. Per germline, CDR1 MGHRA and CDR2 YSYEKL. The CDR3 has 14 amino acids. V gave up 5 bases and J gave up 2 bases, with 13 bases separating them. The chain's CDR3 is CASSLEVTTYEQYF. CDR3 coding DNA: TGCGCCAGCAGCTTAGAAGTTACCACCTACGAGCAGTACTTC.

This clone came up many times. V gene TRBV4-3 combines with J gene TRBJ1-1; a weak D match, TRBD1 (5 bases). Germline V gene sequence: CDR1 LGHNA, CDR2 YSLEER. CDR3 length: 15 amino acids. The germline V and J ends were trimmed by 1 base and 1 base, with 10 bases remaining between them. The chain's CDR3 is CASSQVLGGNTEAFF. As DNA, the CDR3 is TGCGCCAGCAGCCAAGTTTTGGGGGGGAACACTGAAGCTTTCTTT.

The rearrangement joins TRBV2 to TRBJ1-1, with D possibly TRBD1 on 6 matching bases. CDR1 is SNHLY and CDR2 is FYNNEI in the germline V gene. There are 17 residues in the CDR3. Trimming cost V 5 bases and J 1 base, with 20 bases left between them. The CDR3: CASSRRGLGAGNTEAFF. CDR3 nucleotides: TGTGCCAGCAGTCGCAGGGGTCTGGGGGCGGGGAACACTGAAGCTTTCTTT.

The rearrangement uses TRBV6-1 and TRBJ2-7; 9 nucleotides match TRBD1. Losses at the gene ends were 6 bases for V and 4 bases for J; bases not matched to a gene: 7. Germline CDR1 reads MNHNS; CDR2 reads SASEGT. This CDR3 is 14 amino acids long. CDR3 amino acids: CASSRDRAGYEQYF. The CDR3 bases are TGTGCCAGCAGCCGGGACAGGGCGGGATACGAGCAGTACTTC.

The chain combines TRBV7-2 with TRBJ1-1; D is perhaps TRBD1 (6 bases). Germline CDR1 SGHTA, CDR2 FQGNSA. V was shortened by 5 bases and J by 0 bases, with 13 bases between the two germline ends. This CDR3 region has 15 residues. DNA for the CDR3: TGTGCCAGCAGCCCCCTGAGACAGGTGAACACTGAAGCTTTCTTT. The encoded protein is CASSPLRQVNTEAFF.

This chain uses TRBV18 with TRBJ1-1; D remains ambiguous. Trimming shortened V by 2 bases and J by 7 bases, and 14 bases separated the two germline ends. Germline V gene data show CDR1 as KGHSH and CDR2 as LQKENI. The CDR3 totals 14 residues. In DNA, the CDR3 is TGTGCCAGCTCACCAAGGCCACAGAATGGTGAAGCTTTCTTT. Residues: CASSPRPQNGEAFF.

This chain links TRBV7-2 with TRBJ2-5; 9 nucleotides match TRBD2. The CDR3 spans 15 residues. Germline V gene data show CDR1 as SGHTA and CDR2 as FQGNSA. The V segment lost 2 bases and the J segment 5 bases; nucleotides outside the gene matches: 6. The CDR3 here is CASSLTAGGLETQYF. CDR3 nucleotide sequence: TGTGCCAGCAGCTTAACTGCGGGGGGGCTGGAGACCCAGTACTTC.

This clone occurred once. The chain links TRBV25-1 to TRBJ2-5, with a possible D match to TRBD1 (6 bases). The J call is doubtful: the DNA matches TRBJ2-7 better. The CDR3 is made up of 13 amino acids. Germline V gene sequence: CDR1 MGHDK, CDR2 SYGVNS. CDR3 in amino acids: CASSEYRGDEQYF. The CDR3 DNA reads TGTGCCAGCAGTGAATACAGGGGCGACGAGCAGTACTTC.

This rearrangement joins TRBV5-8 to TRBJ2-5; tentatively, D is TRBD1 (6 bases). The CDR3 is 15 residues long. Germline-derived CDR1 and CDR2 are SGHTS and YDEGEE. Trimming stripped 4 bases from V and 0 bases from J, with 13 bases between. This CDR3 reads CASSAVRDNQETQYF. The CDR3 bases are TGTGCCAGCAGCGCCGTCCGGGACAACCAAGAGACCCAGTACTTC.

This rearrangement joins TRBV19 to TRBJ2-7; weak D call: TRBD2 (6 bases). Germline V CDR1 and CDR2: LNHDA, SQIVND (reference sequence). CDR3 length equals 11 residues. V was trimmed by 10 bases and J by 4 bases, leaving 11 bases between them. The DNA for the CDR3 is TGTGCCACTCACGGGGGATACGAGCAGTACTTC. Its protein product is CATHGGYEQYF. Together with reference TRBV19 and TRBJ2-7, the CDR3 gives the full variable domain: DGGITQSPKYLFRKEGQNVTLSCEQNLNHDAMYWYRQDPGQGLRLIYYSQIVNDFQKGDIAEGYSVSREKKESFPLTVTSAQKNPTAFYLCATHGGYEQYFGPGTRLTVT.

This clone is a singleton in its sample. V is TRBV7-6 and J is TRBJ2-7, with 7 bases lining up with TRBD1. Losses at the gene ends were 5 bases for V and 2 bases for J; bases not matched to a gene: 3. The CDR3 is 13 amino acids. Looked up from germline, CDR1 is SGHVS and CDR2 is FNYEAQ. CDR3 in DNA: TGTGCCAGCAGCCCACAGGGGACCTACGAGCAGTACTTC. Translated: CASSPQGTYEQYF.

The chain combines TRBV7-2 with TRBJ1-5; TRBD1 aligns across 9 bases. Trimming cost V 5 bases and J 2 bases; bases outside gene matches: 7. In germline, CDR1 is SGHTA, CDR2 FQGNSA. The CDR3 is 16 residues long. Here the CDR3 DNA reads TGTGCCAGCAGCGGGACAGGGACTATGGGCAATCAGCCCCAGCATTTT. Encoded protein: CASSGTGTMGNQPQHF. Full variable domain (outside the CDR3, taken from reference TRBV7-2 and TRBJ1-5): GAGVSQSPSNKVTEKGKDVELRCDPISGHTALYWYRQSLGQGLEFLIYFQGNSAPDKSGLPSDRFSAERTGGSVSTLTIQRTQQEDSAVYLCASSGTGTMGNQPQHFGDGTRLSIL.

CDR3 DNA sequence: TGTGCCAGCAGCCCAGCCGGACTAACAGTACGGGGGCAGTACTTC. Translation: CASSPAGLTVRGQYF. The rearrangement joins TRBV7-9 to TRBJ2-7; weak D call: TRBD2 (6 bases). The CDR3 is 15 amino acids. Trimming shortened V by 5 bases and J by 9 bases, and 23 bases separated the two germline ends. Germline CDR1 and CDR2: SEHNR and FQNEAQ (reference sequence).

Only a few counts were recorded for this clone. The V and J genes are TRBV9 and TRBJ2-2, with 9 positions matching TRBD2. Trimming cost V 5 bases and J 7 bases; bases outside gene matches: 18. Germline lookup yields CDR1 SGDLS and CDR2 YYNGEE. This CDR3 region has 18 residues. CDR3 nucleotide sequence: TGTGCCAGCAGTCCATCCCCCAGCGGGAGGATTGGGAGCGGGGAGCTGTTTTTT. It translates to CASSPSPSGRIGSGELFF.

The chain carries TRBV5-1 and TRBJ2-7, with 9 bases matching TRBD1. The V segment lost 0 bases and the J segment 0 bases; nucleotides outside the gene matches: 4. The CDR3 covers 16 residues. Germline values: CDR1 SGHRS, CDR2 YFSETQ. The CDR3 here is CASSLDGDRDSYEQYF. CDR3 nucleotide sequence: TGCGCCAGCAGCTTGGATGGGGACAGGGACTCCTACGAGCAGTACTTC.

The sample holds a few counts of this clone. The chain's CDR3 is CASSIEGGRETQYF. CDR3 nucleotides: TGTGCCAGTAGTATCGAAGGGGGTAGAGAGACCCAGTACTTC. V is TRBV19 and J is TRBJ2-5; tentatively, D is TRBD1 (6 bases). Germline lookup yields CDR1 LNHDA and CDR2 SQIVND (reference sequence). Trimming removed 3 bases at V and 4 bases at J, with 12 bases between. This CDR3 spans 14 amino acids.

This clone has only one observation. CDR3 region: CAWSADMNTEAFF. In DNA, the CDR3 is TGTGCCTGGAGCGCAGACATGAACACTGAAGCTTTCTTT. The chain uses TRBV30 and TRBJ1-1, with D uncertain. V gave up 3 bases and J gave up 0 bases, with 8 bases separating them. The germline CDR1 and CDR2 sequences are GTSNPN and SVGIG (reference sequence). The CDR3 is 13 residues long.

This chain joins TRBV7-2 and TRBJ2-5; 10 bases line up with TRBD2. The junction had 12 bases not matched to a gene; V was cut back by 5 bases and J by 0 bases. CDR1 and CDR2 from the germline V gene are SGHTA and FQGNSA. The CDR3 loop spans 18 amino acids. CDR3 residues: CASSLGRGLAGDQETQYF. The CDR3 nucleotides are TGTGCCAGCAGCCTAGGAAGGGGTCTAGCGGGGGACCAAGAGACCCAGTACTTC.

The gene calls are TRBV5-4 and TRBJ1-1; no clear D gene. Trimming pared 3 bases from V and 0 bases from J, leaving 6 bases between. Per germline, CDR1 SGHNT and CDR2 YYREEE (reference sequence). The CDR3 extends over 13 amino acids. The CDR3 is CASSSTVNTEAFF. The CDR3 DNA follows: TGTGCCAGCAGCTCCACAGTGAACACTGAAGCTTTCTTT. The whole variable domain, filled in from reference TRBV5-4 and TRBJ1-1, reads ETGVTQSPTHLIKTRGQQVTLRCSSQSGHNTVSWYQQALGQGPQFIFQYYREEENGRGNFPPRFSGLQFPNYSSELNVNALELDDSALYLCASSSTVNTEAFFGQGTRLTVV.

The gene calls are TRBV14 and TRBJ2-7, with TRBD2 matching 9 bases. The CDR3 spans 13 residues. The junction had 4 bases not matched to a gene; V was cut back by 4 bases and J by 6 bases. From germline, CDR1 is SGHDN and CDR2 FVKESK. The CDR3 DNA reads TGTGCCAGCAGCCTTAGCGGGGGCCTCGAGCAGTACTTC. It translates to CASSLSGGLEQYF.

Worth noting for this clone: Additional DNA sequences in this sample encode the identical CDR3. The gene calls are TRBV5-1 and TRBJ2-7; D remains ambiguous. V was pared by 0 bases and J by 2 bases, with 6 bases between. The length of the CDR3 is 13 residues. Germline loops: CDR1 SGHRS, CDR2 YFSETQ. This CDR3 is CASSLAGTYEQYF. CDR3 DNA sequence: TGCGCCAGCAGCTTGGCTGGCACCTACGAGCAGTACTTC.

This chain connects TRBV4-3 to TRBJ2-1, with D perhaps TRBD2 (7 bases). Trimming removed 4 bases from V and 9 bases from J, with 19 bases in between. CDR1 is LGHNA and CDR2 is YSLEER in the germline V gene. The CDR3 is 15 residues long. The CDR3 is CASSPMGGALVEQFF. The CDR3 DNA follows: TGCGCCAGCAGCCCCATGGGGGGGGCCTTGGTTGAGCAGTTCTTC.

V gene TRBV28 combines with J gene TRBJ2-7; 9 bases agree with TRBD1. This CDR3 has 12 residues. Trimming cost V 5 bases and J 7 bases; bases outside gene matches: 3. CDR1 and CDR2 from the germline V gene are MDHEN and SYDVKM. CDR3 sequence (DNA): TGTGCCAGCAGTCCGGACAGGGGAGAGCAGTACTTC. It is translated as CASSPDRGEQYF. The full variable domain, with the rest looked up from reference TRBV28 and TRBJ2-7, is DVKVTQSSRYLVKRTGEKVFLECVQDMDHENMFWYRQDPGLGLRLIYFSYDVKMKEKGDIPEGYSVSREKKERFSLILESASTNQTSMYLCASSPDRGEQYFGPGTRLTVT.